There are a few counts of the clone carrying this TCR beta chain. Its cognate antigen is unknown. This CDR3 is 16 amino acids long. V lost 0 bases to trimming and J lost 2 bases, with 13 bases between them. Germline CDR1 reads MNHEY; CDR2 reads SMNVEV (reference sequence). The data belong to a study of regulatory T cells in long-lasting Graves disease. Construction of TCR beta libraries relied on iRepertoire HTBI primers and on Arm-PCR targeting CDR3 regions. TCRdb analysed the multiplex PCR reads with MiXCR anew, one entry per CDR3 protein. The sample includes more than 300,000 distinct CDR3 sequences, about 23% seen only once; the top ten take approximately 30%. Study results and caveats: TRBV28, TRBJ1-2 and TRBJ2-5 were favored in persistent disease.

The time point here: persistent/refractory GD, antithyroid drugs over 5 years with positive TRAb. After RNA was extracted from PBMCs, the TCR library was made from it. The sample was peripheral blood mononuclear cells (PBMCs), taken when the disease was refractory, from a patient treated with antithyroid drugs. This rearrangement joins TRBV27 to TRBJ2-5; a possible D gene is TRBD1 (5 bases). The clonotype was recovered from a woman aged 40 to 55 with Graves disease. The CDR3 protein is CASSLSRGTRQETQYF. For the CDR3, the DNA is TGTGCCAGCAGTTTATCAAGGGGTACAAGACAAGAGACCCAGTACTTC.